The 7 T cell receptor beta chains reported below all come from one sample, sequenced in a study of cytotoxic CD8 clonotypes in ibrutinib-treated CLL. The assay was immunoSEQ multiplex PCR, and TCRdb's table has in-frame clones only and misses some. This table holds about 200,000 clones, 70% found once. Sequenced here: PBMCs, sampled after 12 months of ibrutinib treatment. Receptor source: a human donor with chronic lymphocytic leukemia.

V usage is TRBV9 and J usage is TRBJ1-3, with no clear D. This CDR3 is 13 amino acids long. Germline lookup yields CDR1 SGDLS and CDR2 YYNGEE. V was shortened by 2 bases and J by 2 bases, with 5 bases between the two germline ends. The CDR3 spells CASSVSPGNTIYF. The CDR3 coding sequence is TGTGCCAGCAGCGTTTCCCCTGGAAACACCATATATTTT.

Worth noting for this clone: This sample includes further DNA sequences coding for the same CDR3. J is TRBJ1-2 and V is TRBV5-6, with a tentative D call TRBD1 (5 bases). Trimming took off 0 bases at V and 8 bases at J, with 14 bases between the two ends. This CDR3 is 14 amino acids long. Germline assignment: CDR1 SGHDT and CDR2 YYEEEE. CDR3 loop: CASSLGRGLGGYTF. CDR3 coding DNA: TGTGCCAGCAGCTTGGGAAGGGGCCTCGGGGGCTACACCTTC. The full variable domain, with the rest looked up from reference TRBV5-6 and TRBJ1-2, is DAGVTQSPTHLIKTRGQQVTLRCSPKSGHDTVSWYQQALGQGPQFIFQYYEEEERQRGNFPDRFSGHQFPNYSSELNVNALLLGDSALYLCASSLGRGLGGYTFGSGTRLTVV.

The V gene is TRBV19, the J gene TRBJ2-6; TRBD1 matches 8 bases. Germline CDR1 and CDR2: LNHDA and SQIVND (reference sequence). V trimming: 7 bases; J trimming: 0 bases; junction bases outside the gene matches: 5. The CDR3 has 16 residues. As DNA, the CDR3 is TGTGCCAGTACCAGGGGGCTCGGCTCTGGGGCCAACGTCCTGACTTTC. It translates to CASTRGLGSGANVLTF.

The chain has TRBV10-2 and TRBJ1-2; D is unresolved. CDR1 WSHSY and CDR2 SAAADI come from the germline V gene. CDR3 length: 14 residues. The V end lost 4 bases, the J end lost 1 base, and 10 bases lay between the germline ends. CDR3 in DNA: TGCGCCAGCAGTGGGGTAGGGAGTAACTATGGCTACACCTTC. It encodes CASSGVGSNYGYTF.

The CDR3: CAWSVGSYEQYF. DNA for the CDR3: TGTGCCTGGAGTGTAGGGTCCTACGAGCAGTACTTC. This chain connects TRBV30 to TRBJ2-7; D not certain. The CDR3 is 12 amino acids. V was clipped by 0 bases and J by 1 base, with 4 bases between them. Germline V gives CDR1 GTSNPN, CDR2 SVGIG (reference sequence). Using reference TRBV30 and TRBJ2-7 for the parts outside the CDR3, the full variable domain is SQTIHQWPATLVQPVGSPLSLECTVEGTSNPNLYWYRQAAGRGLQLLFYSVGIGQISSEVPQNLSASRPQDRQFILSSKKLLLSDSGFYLCAWSVGSYEQYFGPGTRLTVT.

V gene TRBV6-1 combines with J gene TRBJ2-7, with 8 bases fitting TRBD1. The CDR3 has 13 residues. The V segment lost 4 bases and the J segment 2 bases; nucleotides outside the gene matches: 1. Germline assignment: CDR1 MNHNS and CDR2 SASEGT. CDR3 amino acids: CASSAGQAYEQYF. CDR3 nucleotides: TGTGCCAGCAGTGCGGGACAGGCCTACGAGCAGTACTTC.

The J gene is TRBJ1-1, the V gene TRBV4-3; D not resolved. Germline V gene sequence: CDR1 LGHNA, CDR2 YSLEER. The ends were cut back, 0 bases at V and 0 bases at J, with 8 bases in the middle. This CDR3 contains 15 residues. CDR3 nucleotide sequence: TGCGCCAGCAGCCAAGACGGAAGGGTGAACACTGAAGCTTTCTTT. Encoded protein: CASSQDGRVNTEAFF.